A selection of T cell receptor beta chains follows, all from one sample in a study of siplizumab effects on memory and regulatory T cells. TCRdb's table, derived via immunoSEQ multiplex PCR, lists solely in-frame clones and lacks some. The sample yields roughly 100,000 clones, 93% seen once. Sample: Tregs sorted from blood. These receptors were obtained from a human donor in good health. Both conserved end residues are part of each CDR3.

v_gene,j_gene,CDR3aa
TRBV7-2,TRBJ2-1,CASSLKGGMEQFF
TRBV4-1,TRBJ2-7,CASSQGGGSDKVYEQYF
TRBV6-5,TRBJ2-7,CASSSAGSSYEQYF
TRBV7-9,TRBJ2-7,CASSKTGGFYEQYF
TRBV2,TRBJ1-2,CASSPNQNYGYTF
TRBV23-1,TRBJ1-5,CASSQSRGQGVNQPQHF
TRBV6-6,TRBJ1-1,CASRKPGQMNTEAFF
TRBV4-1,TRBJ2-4,CASSGLSFLAKNIQYF
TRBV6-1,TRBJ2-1,CASSEVRGNEQFF
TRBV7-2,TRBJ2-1,CASSRDRFEQFF
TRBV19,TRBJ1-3,CASSKGRSSGNTIYF
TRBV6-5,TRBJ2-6,CASSYHTSAGANVLTF
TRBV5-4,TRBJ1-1,CASSLELTGRPPAMNTEAFF
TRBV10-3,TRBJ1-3,CAISPRGSGNTIYF
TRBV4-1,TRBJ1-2,CASSQEGHSYYGYTF
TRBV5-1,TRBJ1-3,CASSQQGPGNTIYF
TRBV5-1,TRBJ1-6,CASSLEGQGNSPLHF
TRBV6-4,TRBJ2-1,CASSDDTEANEQFF
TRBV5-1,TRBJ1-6,CASSDNTGGGSPLHF
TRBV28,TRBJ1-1,CASSSTGGNTEAFF
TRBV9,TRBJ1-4,CASSASGQFWEKLFF
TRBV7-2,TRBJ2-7,CASSLRQGGYEQYF
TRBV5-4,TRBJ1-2,CASSRPGGWGYTF
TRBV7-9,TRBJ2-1,CASSSRGLDRSRFF
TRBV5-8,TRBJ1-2,CASSSRDRAGGYTF
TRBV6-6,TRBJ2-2,CAITDRGTGELFF
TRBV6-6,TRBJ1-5,CASSYSRQGDQPQHF